A selection of T cell receptor beta chains follows, all from one sample in a study of T cell repertoires in cytomegalovirus infection. In TCRdb, the reads were re-called with MiXCR into one record per CDR3 protein. The sample lists some 700,000 distinct CDR3 sequences; about 40% were seen once. The source material was PBMCs. The receptors come from a human donor in good health (CMV status not recorded). Some clones in this sample may be carry-over from other donors' samples. Each CDR3 is given with its conserved first and last residue. A D gene is named only where the DNA matches it firmly. Some rows have no size entry. The others give once, few or many, or a class for an expanded clone.

j_call clone_size d_call v_call cdr3_aa cdr3_nt
TRBJ1-2 few . TRBV20-1 CSARDIRHYGYTF TGCAGTGCTAGAGATATACGTCACTATGGCTACACCTTC
TRBJ1-1 few . TRBV29-1 CSGGSGQNTEAFF TGCAGCGGAGGCTCGGGACAGAACACTGAAGCTTTCTTT
TRBJ2-7 . . TRBV5-6 CASSLSFGEQYF TGTGCCAGCAGCCTCTCATTTGGTGAGCAGTACTTC
TRBJ2-3 once TRBD2 TRBV2 CASSGLAGRYTQYF TGTGCCAGCAGTGGTCTAGCGGGGCGATATACGCAGTATTTT
TRBJ1-5 many . TRBV12-3/TRBV12-4 CASSPIHGGRRNQPQHF TGTGCCAGCAGCCCCATACACGGGGGGCGCCGCAATCAGCCCCAGCATTTT
TRBJ2-3 . TRBD2 TRBV5-1 CASSLPASSAGGTDTQYF TGCGCCAGCAGCTTGCCCGCTTCCTCAGCGGGGGGCACAGATACGCAGTATTTT
TRBJ2-5 few TRBD1 TRBV2 CASRADRGGETQYF TGTGCCAGCAGAGCGGACAGGGGCGGAGAGACCCAGTACTTC
TRBJ1-6 . TRBD1 TRBV28 CASSLRDRGPNSPLHF TGTGCCAGCAGTTTACGGGACAGGGGGCCTAATTCACCCCTCCACTTT
TRBJ2-2 . . TRBV24-1 CATLGETGELFF TGTGCCACCCTCGGGGAAACCGGGGAGCTGTTTTTT
TRBJ1-6 . . TRBV3-1 CASSQEVIGGINSPLHF TGTGCCAGCAGCCAAGAGGTTATTGGGGGGATTAATTCACCCCTCCACTTT
TRBJ2-1 . TRBD2 TRBV13 CASSVPGLAGIEQFF TGTGCCAGCAGCGTCCCGGGACTAGCGGGTATAGAGCAGTTCTTC
TRBJ2-7 few . TRBV29-1 CSVEYGQGMNEQYF TGCAGCGTTGAATACGGGCAGGGAATGAATGAGCAGTACTTC
TRBJ1-1 few TRBD1 TRBV28 CASSPPRGENTEAFF TGTGCCAGCAGTCCCCCCAGGGGGGAGAACACTGAAGCTTTCTTT
TRBJ1-2 . . TRBV20-1 CSAREDPSVYGYTF TGCAGTGCTAGAGAAGACCCGTCTGTGTATGGCTACACCTTC
TRBJ1-2 . . TRBV28 CASSTQPNYGYTF TGTGCCAGCAGTACACAGCCTAACTATGGCTACACCTTC
TRBJ2-3 many . TRBV7-9 CASSLDGADGDTQYF TGTGCCAGCAGCTTAGATGGCGCGGATGGAGATACGCAGTATTTT
TRBJ2-2 many . TRBV6-1 CASKGVQGTGELFF TGTGCCAGCAAAGGAGTTCAGGGCACCGGGGAGCTGTTTTTT